These T cell receptor beta chains were read from a single sample in a study of PD-1 blockade in classical Hodgkin lymphoma. Generated by immunoSEQ multiplex PCR, the TCRdb table keeps only in-frame clones and is missing some. The sample shows tens of thousands of clones, 85% of them seen only once. The starting material was CD4+ T cells from blood, obtained at baseline. These receptors all come from a human donor with classical Hodgkin lymphoma. Both conserved end residues are part of each CDR3. D genes are given only for firm matches. Size is omitted from some rows. Given values are once, few, many or a class for expanded clones.

d_call j_call clone_size v_call cdr3_aa cdr3_nt
NA TRBJ2-1 NA TRBV19 CASSIGGFYNEQFF TGTGCCAGTAGTATAGGGGGGTTCTACAATGAGCAGTTCTTC
TRBD2 TRBJ2-5 NA TRBV5-4 CASRYGLAGAKETQYF TGTGCCAGCAGATATGGACTAGCGGGGGCGAAAGAGACCCAGTACTTC
NA TRBJ1-5 NA TRBV18 CASSRTENSNQPQHF TGTGCCAGCTCACGTACAGAGAATAGCAATCAGCCCCAGCATTTT
NA TRBJ1-2 NA TRBV5-5 CASKSGTENYGYTF TGTGCCAGCAAGTCCGGGACGGAGAACTATGGCTACACCTTC
TRBD1 TRBJ2-7 few TRBV27 CASSLSPQQGAYEQYF TGTGCCAGCAGTTTATCCCCCCAACAGGGGGCCTACGAGCAGTACTTC
TRBD1 TRBJ2-3 NA TRBV9 CASSVRQGSTDTQYF TGTGCCAGCAGCGTTAGACAGGGGAGCACAGATACGCAGTATTTT
TRBD2 TRBJ2-7 NA TRBV2 CASSGEVAGVSYEQYF TGTGCCAGCAGTGGTGAAGTAGCGGGAGTCTCCTACGAGCAGTACTTC
TRBD2 TRBJ2-1 NA TRBV7-2 CASSYQRESNEQFF TGTGCCAGCAGCTACCAGCGGGAGAGCAATGAGCAGTTCTTC
TRBD1 TRBJ1-2 NA TRBV7-9 CASSLGGGDGYTF TGTGCCAGCAGCTTAGGAGGGGGCGACGGCTACACCTTC
TRBD2 TRBJ2-7 NA TRBV7-2 CASSRTSGAMYEQYF TGTGCCAGCAGCCGAACTAGCGGGGCCATGTACGAGCAGTACTTC
NA TRBJ2-5 once TRBV5-1 CASSQTAGTTKETQYF TGCGCCAGCAGCCAGACCGCCGGGACAACTAAAGAGACCCAGTACTTC
NA TRBJ1-4 NA TRBV7-9 CASSAGLSPRVEKLFF TGTGCCAGCAGCGCGGGACTTTCACCTAGGGTGGAAAAACTGTTTTTT
TRBD2 TRBJ2-1 NA TRBV6-5 CASSYLTSGKHEQFF TGTGCCAGCAGTTACTTGACTAGCGGGAAGCATGAGCAGTTCTTC
NA TRBJ1-2 once TRBV6-6 CASSPNRDGGYTF TGTGCCAGCAGCCCTAACAGGGATGGGGGCTACACCTTC
NA TRBJ1-4 NA TRBV4-2 CASSQGQFEKLFF TGTGCCAGCAGCCAAGGACAATTTGAAAAACTGTTTTTT
NA TRBJ2-1 NA TRBV6-1 CASSGLNLNEQFF TGTGCCAGCAGTGGCCTAAATCTCAATGAGCAGTTCTTC
TRBD2 TRBJ2-1 NA TRBV30 CASGSGSVLSYNEQFF TGTGCCAGTGGTAGCGGGAGCGTCCTATCCTACAATGAGCAGTTCTTC
TRBD1 TRBJ1-2 few TRBV2 CASSALDRGGYTF TGTGCCAGCAGTGCACTTGACAGGGGTGGCTACACCTTC
NA TRBJ1-5 once TRBV19 CASSTRQKNSNQPQHF TGTGCCAGTAGTACAAGACAGAAGAATAGCAATCAGCCCCAGCATTTT
NA TRBJ1-1 NA TRBV7-2 CASRSRGGAMNTEAFF TGTGCCAGCAGGTCGAGAGGGGGGGCTATGAACACTGAAGCTTTCTTT
NA TRBJ1-5 NA TRBV27 CASSFVGSNQPQHF TGTGCCAGCAGTTTTGTTGGGAGCAATCAGCCCCAGCATTTT
NA TRBJ1-4 NA TRBV15 CATRDYGGPDEKLFF TGTGCCACCAGAGATTACGGGGGCCCAGATGAAAAACTGTTTTTT
NA TRBJ2-7 once TRBV4-1 CASSQSESPTAYEQYF TGCGCCAGCAGCCAATCGGAGTCCCCTACGGCCTACGAGCAGTACTTC
NA TRBJ2-3 NA TRBV25-1 CASSEEGPGRTTTDTQYF TGTGCCAGCAGTGAAGAGGGTCCCGGCAGAACAACAACAGATACGCAGTATTTT
TRBD2 TRBJ2-5 NA TRBV5-1 CASSLGTSGQETQYF TGCGCCAGCAGCTTGGGGACTAGCGGCCAAGAGACCCAGTACTTC
TRBD2 TRBJ2-1 NA TRBV6-5 CASSQTSVYNEQFF TGTGCCAGCAGTCAAACTAGCGTCTACAATGAGCAGTTCTTC
TRBD1 TRBJ1-3 NA TRBV9 CASSVGGQGRMNTIYF TGTGCCAGCAGCGTAGGGGGACAGGGTCGGATGAACACCATATATTTT
TRBD2 TRBJ2-1 NA TRBV11-2 CASSRLADYNEQFF TGTGCCAGCAGCCGACTAGCGGATTACAATGAGCAGTTCTTC
TRBD1 TRBJ1-3 NA TRBV4-1 CASSQRTGTGSGNTIYF TGCGCCAGCAGCCAGAGAACCGGGACAGGGTCTGGAAACACCATATATTTT
NA TRBJ1-1 NA TRBV5-3 CASIQGFRNTEAFF TGTGCCAGCATCCAGGGGTTTAGGAACACTGAAGCTTTCTTT
NA TRBJ1-2 few TRBV28 CASTPDRPNPRGYGYTF TGTGCCAGCACCCCCGACCGACCCAATCCTAGAGGGTATGGCTACACCTTC
TRBD2 TRBJ2-1 NA TRBV10-3 CAISATGTSNEQFF TGTGCCATCAGTGCGACCGGGACTAGTAATGAGCAGTTCTTC
NA TRBJ2-2 few TRBV10-1 CASSERASGELFF TGCGCCAGCAGTGAGAGGGCTAGCGGGGAGCTGTTTTTT
NA TRBJ1-1 NA TRBV9 CASSSRWGLNTEAFF TGTGCCAGCAGCTCCAGATGGGGCTTGAACACTGAAGCTTTCTTT
NA TRBJ1-3 NA TRBV5-1 CASSLDGNTIYF TGCGCCAGCAGCTTGGATGGGAACACCATATATTTT
NA TRBJ1-2 NA TRBV7-2 CASSLSGLGGYTF TGTGCCAGCAGCTTATCAGGGTTGGGTGGCTACACCTTC
NA TRBJ2-2 once TRBV2 CASSGGNTGELFF TGTGCCAGCAGTGGGGGGAACACCGGGGAGCTGTTTTTT
NA TRBJ2-1 NA TRBV6-5 CASSRNNEQFF TGTGCCAGCAGTCGAAACAATGAGCAGTTCTTC
NA TRBJ2-1 once TRBV18 CASSPLAEGGHEQFF TGTGCCAGCTCACCACTAGCGGAAGGGGGTCATGAGCAGTTCTTC
TRBD2 TRBJ2-7 NA TRBV5-5 CASSLESGTIYEQYF TGTGCCAGCAGCTTGGAGTCGGGGACTATCTACGAGCAGTACTTC
NA TRBJ2-5 NA TRBV2 CASSEAGPKMAGRQETQYF TGTGCCAGCAGTGAAGCTGGCCCGAAAATGGCGGGACGACAAGAGACCCAGTACTTC
TRBD2 TRBJ2-7 NA TRBV2 CARSTSGKLGEQYF TGTGCCAGGTCGACTAGCGGGAAACTGGGAGAGCAGTACTTC
TRBD1 TRBJ2-3 NA TRBV28 CASSLTGGAGTQYF TGTGCCAGCAGTTTGACAGGGGGCGCAGGTACGCAGTATTTT
TRBD1 TRBJ1-1 NA TRBV7-9 CASSSLTRTGSAEAFF TGTGCCAGCAGCTCACTCACCCGGACAGGGAGCGCTGAAGCTTTCTTT
TRBD2 TRBJ2-1 NA TRBV6-5 CASSYSGRGRDNEQFF TGTGCCAGCAGTTACTCAGGCCGCGGGAGGGATAATGAGCAGTTCTTC
NA TRBJ1-5 NA TRBV11-2 CASKKRTRAESGNQPQHF TGTGCCAGCAAAAAGAGGACCCGGGCCGAATCAGGCAATCAGCCCCAGCATTTT
NA TRBJ2-1 NA TRBV4-2 CASTPARGFYNEQFF TGTGCCAGCACCCCTGCCAGGGGATTTTACAATGAGCAGTTCTTC
TRBD1 TRBJ1-2 few TRBV7-9 CASSIITGQGARGYTF TGTGCCAGCAGCATCATTACGGGACAGGGGGCGAGGGGCTACACCTTC
NA TRBJ2-7 NA TRBV7-2 CASSPRGGGGGYEQYF TGTGCCAGCAGCCCTAGGGGGGGAGGGGGCGGCTACGAGCAGTACTTC
NA TRBJ2-7 NA TRBV2 CASSELGEQYF TGTGCCAGCAGTGAATTGGGCGAGCAGTACTTC
NA TRBJ2-5 NA TRBV20-1 CSARETETQYF TGCAGTGCTAGAGAAACGGAGACCCAGTACTTC
NA TRBJ1-1 once TRBV5-8 CASSNPGRNTEAFF TGTGCCAGCAGTAACCCCGGGAGGAACACTGAAGCTTTCTTT
NA TRBJ1-2 NA TRBV4-3 CASSQSNGVRGYTF TGCGCCAGCAGCCAATCTAACGGCGTGAGGGGCTACACCTTC
NA TRBJ2-4 NA TRBV7-2 CASSLDVAGLAKNIQYF TGTGCCAGCAGCTTAGATGTTGCGGGGCTAGCCAAAAACATTCAGTACTTC
TRBD1 TRBJ1-4 NA TRBV30 CAWSVRTGGDEKLFF TGTGCCTGGAGTGTTCGGACAGGGGGGGACGAAAAACTGTTTTTT
NA TRBJ2-3 NA TRBV5-4 CASSVRVAASTDTQYF TGTGCCAGCAGCGTTAGGGTAGCGGCTAGCACAGATACGCAGTATTTT
NA TRBJ1-2 NA TRBV19 CASSIQHRLRGYTF TGTGCCAGTAGTATCCAGCACAGATTAAGAGGCTACACCTTC